This T cell receptor beta chain derives from a study of a mutant IDH1 vaccine in newly diagnosed glioma. Clones were read by immunoSEQ multiplex PCR, and TCRdb kept only the in-frame ones, dropping some. This sample has around 45,000 clones, with around nine tenths found just once. Time point meaning: week 35, safety follow-up. The vaccine gave 300 ug of a 20-mer mutant IDH1 peptide subcutaneously per dose. V dropped 3 bases and J dropped 4 bases, with 15 bases sitting between them. Germline CDR1 SEHNR, CDR2 FQNEAQ (reference sequence). There are 15 residues in the CDR3. On this clone: Its antigen is unknown.

The rearrangement links TRBV7-9 to TRBJ1-1, with D unresolved. The sample in question was PBMCs, obtained from a glioma patient whose treatment included an IDH1 peptide vaccine. The TCR originated in a woman aged 40 to 50 with glioma. Written as DNA, the CDR3 is TGTGCCAGCAGCTTGTTGACTTCCTGGGGCACTGAAGCTTTCTTT. Translation: CASSLLTSWGTEAFF.